This T cell receptor beta chain was retrieved from a study of a mutant IDH1 vaccine in newly diagnosed glioma. Study overall: Vaccines were first given 4-6 weeks after radiotherapy alone, or with temozolomide cycles. Former treatment meant radiotherapy, temozolomide, or both; the majority had gotten both.

Comments on this clone: Its antigen is currently unknown.

Using immunoSEQ multiplex PCR, the repertoire was profiled, and TCRdb retains in-frame clones only, with some absent. This table has 45,000 to 65,000 clones, roughly 90% appearing once. Time point denoted: week 11, during vaccination. The content of each vaccine dose was 300 ug of mutant IDH1 20-mer peptide, and topical imiquimod accompanied it. The donors had new WHO grade 3 or 4 astrocytomas; these were IDH1-mutant and ATRX-lost. V lost 5 bases, J lost 0 bases, and 17 bases lay in between. The CDR3 sequence is 15 residues long. In germline, CDR1 is SQVTM, CDR2 ANQGSEA. The material sequenced was PBMCs, taken from a glioma patient whose treatment included an IDH1 peptide vaccine. This chain connects TRBV29-1 to TRBJ2-7, with D perhaps matching TRBD1 (5 bases). This TCR was sampled from a man aged 50 to 59 with glioma. The CDR3 region has the DNA TGCAGCGTTTGGGAACAAGGGGCCCCCTCCTACGAGCAGTACTTC. It codes for CSVWEQGAPSYEQYF.